A single sample gave rise to the 7 T cell receptor beta chains below, sequenced in a study of T cell repertoires in ileal Crohn's disease (dated by TCRdb to the late 2010s). Taken with the paper, the label for time point translates to: neoterminal ileum biopsy at postoperative endoscopy, about 6 months after surgery. Receptors were amplified or captured by the immunoSEQ multiplex PCR assay. TCRdb limited this immuneACCESS table to in-frame rearrangements with V and J called. A share of clones is missing; checked studies link under half to unresolved V genes, and the rest is unexplained. The sample table holds 5,600 or so clones, of which around 69% were seen once. The top ten clonotypes cover less than 35% of the sample. Sequencing was carried out using ileal tissue. The receptors originated from an adult with Crohn's disease.

The chain couples TRBV6-5 to TRBJ1-1, with 7 bases that match TRBD1. Germline lookup yields CDR1 MNHEY and CDR2 SVGAGI. Trimming cost V 8 bases and J 7 bases; bases outside gene matches: 4. CDR3 length equals 11 residues. The CDR3 loop is CASGQEIEAFF. DNA of the CDR3: TGTGCCAGCGGACAGGAAATTGAAGCTTTCTTT.

This chain uses TRBV6-5 with TRBJ1-1; tentatively, D is TRBD1 (5 bases). Germline V gene data show CDR1 as MNHEY and CDR2 as SVGAGI. There are 15 residues in the CDR3. V shed 6 bases and J shed 5 bases, with 19 bases lying between them. The CDR3 reads CASRLSGWGGTEAFF. CDR3 in DNA: TGTGCCAGCAGGTTATCGGGCTGGGGGGGGACTGAAGCTTTCTTT.

The chain links TRBV4-1 to TRBJ2-5; TRBD1 matches at 7 bases. The CDR3 extends over 14 amino acids. Germline V gene lookup returns CDR1 MGHRA and CDR2 YSYEKL. V shed 4 bases, J shed 5 bases, and the junction held 7 bases outside the gene matches. CDR3 bases: TGCGCCAGCAGCCGGGGACAGCGAAGGGAGACCCAGTACTTC. It specifies CASSRGQRRETQYF.

This clone was seen once. At one of its ends the junction is not consistent with the germline gene, which may arise from a read error. The V and J genes are TRBV5-3 and TRBJ2-2; possibly TRBD2 for D (5 bases). TRBV5-3 belongs to the ORF category, with a function that is uncertain. This CDR3 is 14 amino acids long. The CDR3 spells CASSSQTTTGELFF. The CDR3 DNA is TGTGCCAGCAGCTCCCAGACTACAACCGGGGAGCTGTTTTTT.

The rearrangement uses TRBV7-2 and TRBJ2-5; 10 bases align to TRBD2. There are 16 residues in the CDR3. CDR1 SGHTA and CDR2 FQGNSA come from the germline V gene. J gave up 5 bases and V 5 bases, and 11 bases lay outside the gene matches. CDR3 in DNA: TGTGCCAGCAGCCTGGGGAGCGGGAGGGCCGGGGAGACCCAGTACTTC. As protein: CASSLGSGRAGETQYF. The full variable domain, its missing parts supplied by reference TRBV7-2 and TRBJ2-5, is GAGVSQSPSNKVTEKGKDVELRCDPISGHTALYWYRQSLGQGLEFLIYFQGNSAPDKSGLPSDRFSAERTGGSVSTLTIQRTQQEDSAVYLCASSLGSGRAGETQYFGPGTRLLVL.

The chain combines TRBV6-4 with TRBJ2-6; D is unresolved. The CDR3 extends over 16 amino acids. In germline, CDR1 is MRHNA, CDR2 SNTAGT. Trimming cost V 4 bases and J 0 bases, with 10 bases left between them. CDR3 in DNA: TGTGCCAGCAGTGCTACAGACCGCTCTGGGGCCAACGTCCTGACTTTC. Its translation is CASSATDRSGANVLTF.

This clone has only a few counts. The chain carries TRBV10-2 and TRBJ2-7; 7 bases agree with TRBD2. The V gene end was trimmed by 5 bases and the J gene end by 2 bases; junction bases not matched to a gene: 6. Looked up from germline, CDR1 is WSHSY and CDR2 is SAAADI. The CDR3 length is 14 residues. CDR3 loop: CASSFARGAYEQYF. CDR3 DNA: TGCGCCAGCAGTTTCGCCCGGGGGGCCTACGAGCAGTACTTC.